A selection of T cell receptor beta chains follows, all from one sample in a study of blood T cell repertoires in COVID-19. Data came from immunoSEQ multiplex PCR; TCRdb stores just in-frame clones and leaves some out. Here the sample spans tens of thousands of clones, 70% to 90% being singletons. The sequencing input was peripheral blood. The receptors were sampled from an elderly woman in a cohort sampled during active or convalescent COVID-19. The CDR3 runs from the conserved cysteine through the conserved F or W. D genes are given only for firm matches. Some rows mark clone size as missing; the rest say once, few, many or name a class of expanded clone.

TRBJ2-1 | TRBV5-4 | TRBD1 | . | CASSGQGPPNEQFF | TGTGCCAGCAGCGGACAGGGGCCCCCCAATGAGCAGTTCTTC
TRBJ2-5 | TRBV11-2 | . | . | CASSFGGAETQYF | TGTGCCAGCAGCTTTGGGGGCGCAGAGACCCAGTACTTC
TRBJ2-7 | TRBV28 | . | . | CASSSPQGFSEQYF | TGTGCCAGCAGCTCCCCTCAGGGGTTTAGCGAGCAGTACTTC
TRBJ2-2 | TRBV29-1 | . | once | CSAGTFNTGELFF | TGCAGCGCCGGGACTTTCAACACCGGGGAGCTGTTTTTT
TRBJ1-3 | TRBV5-8 | . | . | CASSLGASSGNTIYF | TGTGCCAGCAGCTTGGGGGCCAGCTCTGGAAACACCATATATTTT
TRBJ2-5 | TRBV10-1 | TRBD1 | . | CASSESTGEWETQYF | TGCGCCAGCAGTGAGTCAACAGGGGAGTGGGAGACCCAGTACTTC
TRBJ1-1 | TRBV3-1/TRBV3-2 | TRBD1 | . | CASRGGQGDEAFF | TGTGCCAGCAGAGGCGGACAGGGGGATGAAGCTTTCTTT
TRBJ1-3 | TRBV6-1 | . | . | CASSERRLQNTIYF | TGTGCCAGCAGCGAAAGGCGGCTTCAAAACACCATATATTTT
TRBJ1-1 | TRBV7-2 | . | . | CASSTRFGLGTEAFF | TGTGCCAGCAGCACCCGGTTCGGGTTGGGCACTGAAGCTTTCTTT
TRBJ2-7 | TRBV7-6 | TRBD2 | . | CASSLGDSGLVAYEQYF | TGTGCCAGCAGCTTGGGGGATTCGGGACTAGTGGCCTACGAGCAGTACTTC
TRBJ1-6 | TRBV30 | TRBD1 | . | CAWSQRQGSSPLHF | TGTGCCTGGAGCCAACGACAGGGTTCTTCACCCCTCCACTTT
TRBJ2-1 | TRBV28 | TRBD1 | . | CASSLSDGTGYNEQFF | TGTGCCAGCAGTTTATCTGATGGGACAGGGTACAATGAGCAGTTCTTC
TRBJ1-2 | TRBV6-2/TRBV6-3 | . | . | CASSTSRPRQSGYGYTF | TGTGCCAGCAGCACTTCACGACCACGACAGTCCGGGTATGGCTACACCTTC
TRBJ1-3 | TRBV25-1 | . | . | CASSRAGGDSGNTIYF | TGTGCCAGCAGTAGAGCGGGGGGCGACTCTGGAAACACCATATATTTT
TRBJ2-3 | TRBV14 | TRBD2 | . | CASSRGGSTADTQYF | TGTGCCAGCAGCCGGGGCGGGAGTACAGCAGATACGCAGTATTTT
TRBJ1-5 | TRBV10-3 | . | . | CAISVESNQPQHF | TGTGCCATCAGTGTAGAGAGCAATCAGCCCCAGCATTTT
TRBJ2-7 | TRBV28 | TRBD1 | . | CASSLVGQGVYEQYF | TGTGCCAGCAGTTTAGTCGGGCAGGGGGTCTACGAGCAGTACTTC
TRBJ2-7 | TRBV29-1 | TRBD1 | . | CSVVKGQGYEQYF | TGCAGCGTTGTAAAGGGACAGGGGTACGAGCAGTACTTC
TRBJ1-4 | TRBV7-6 | . | . | CASSLAQKEKLFF | TGTGCCAGCAGCTTGGCACAGAAGGAAAAACTGTTTTTT
TRBJ2-5 | TRBV4-2 | TRBD2 | . | CASSPAGGDGETQYF | TGTGCCAGCAGCCCAGCCGGGGGGGATGGCGAGACCCAGTACTTC
TRBJ1-2 | TRBV27 | TRBD1 | . | CASSLGQGGNYGYTF | TGTGCCAGCAGTTTAGGACAGGGGGGTAACTATGGCTACACCTTC
TRBJ2-3 | TRBV2 | TRBD2 | . | CASSQGTSGTDTQYF | TGTGCCAGCAGTCAAGGGACTAGCGGCACAGATACGCAGTATTTT
TRBJ2-5 | TRBV5-4 | TRBD2 | . | CASSSGLAGGQGPGETQYF | TGTGCCAGCAGCTCGGGACTAGCGGGAGGGCAGGGCCCTGGAGAGACCCAGTACTTC
TRBJ1-4 | TRBV6-5 | TRBD1 | . | CASSPWDRNNEKLFF | TGTGCCAGCAGTCCGTGGGACAGAAATAATGAAAAACTGTTTTTT
TRBJ2-5 | TRBV11-3 | . | . | CASSQGWGRETQYF | TGTGCCAGCAGCCAGGGGTGGGGACGGGAGACCCAGTACTTC
TRBJ2-2 | TRBV12-3/TRBV12-4 | TRBD1 | . | CASTRGRVGELFF | TGTGCCAGCACGAGGGGGCGCGTCGGGGAGCTGTTTTTT
TRBJ2-3 | TRBV27 | . | once | CASSHSSAYFTDTQYF | TGTGCCAGCAGTCACTCTAGCGCGTATTTCACAGATACGCAGTATTTT
TRBJ2-3 | TRBV29-1 | . | . | CSVQYLTGGTDTQYF | TGCAGCGTCCAGTACCTAACGGGAGGCACAGATACGCAGTATTTT
TRBJ1-2 | TRBV4-1 | . | . | CASSQESAQDFYGYTF | TGCGCCAGCAGCCAAGAATCCGCCCAGGATTTCTATGGCTACACCTTC
TRBJ2-2 | TRBV9 | . | once | CASSVGTGNTGELFF | TGTGCCAGCAGCGTTGGGACTGGGAACACCGGGGAGCTGTTTTTT
TRBJ1-3 | TRBV7-3 | TRBD1 | . | CARRDRDREESTIYF | TGTGCCAGAAGGGATAGGGACAGGGAGGAGTCCACCATATATTTT
TRBJ2-1 | TRBV28 | . | . | CASARQAAYNEQFF | TGTGCCAGCGCGAGACAGGCGGCCTACAATGAGCAGTTCTTC
TRBJ2-7 | TRBV11-2 | . | . | CASSLGIGQSYEQYF | TGTGCCAGCAGCTTAGGGATCGGACAGTCATACGAGCAGTACTTC
TRBJ1-1 | TRBV28 | . | . | CATRGTLGETEAFF | TGTGCCACCCGCGGGACTCTCGGGGAGACTGAAGCTTTCTTT
TRBJ2-1 | TRBV3-1/TRBV3-2 | . | . | CASSQGVGEQFF | TGTGCCAGCAGCCAAGGGGTCGGGGAGCAGTTCTTC
TRBJ2-7 | TRBV5-1 | TRBD2 | . | CASSLAPGGSYEQYF | TGCGCCAGCAGCTTGGCCCCCGGGGGGTCCTACGAGCAGTACTTC